Presented here are 11 T cell receptor beta chains from one specimen sequenced in a study of T cell responses to AZD1222 COVID-19 vaccine. The table came from immunoSEQ multiplex PCR; TCRdb's copy has only in-frame clones and leaves some out. This repertoire shows 130,000 to 150,000 clones, roughly 90% found once; its top ten account for about 1.5%. Sample: peripheral blood, taken on day 0 of AZD1222 vaccination. The receptors come from an adult in good health.

CDR3 protein: CASSLGAGINEKLFF. The DNA of the CDR3 is TGTGCCAGCAGCTTAGGAGCGGGGATCAATGAAAAACTGTTTTTT. This rearrangement joins TRBV7-8 to TRBJ1-4, with unresolved D. V dropped 1 base and J dropped 5 bases, with 11 bases sitting between them. From germline, CDR1 is SGHVS and CDR2 FQNEAQ. CDR3 length: 15 residues.

This chain uses TRBV5-1 with TRBJ1-6, with 7 bases fitting TRBD1. Losses at the gene ends were 0 bases for V and 10 bases for J; bases not matched to a gene: 7. The CDR3 runs 15 residues. Germline V gene lookup returns CDR1 SGHRS and CDR2 YFSETQ. This CDR3 reads CASSLVQGTRSPLHF. The CDR3 DNA is TGCGCCAGCAGCTTGGTACAGGGGACTCGCTCACCCCTCCACTTT.

The V call is TRBV28, the J call TRBJ1-2; 10 bases are a match to TRBD1. Germline CDR1 reads MDHEN; CDR2 reads SYDVKM. The CDR3 has 16 amino acids. V was pared by 6 bases and J by 3 bases, with 10 bases of the junction left unmatched. This CDR3 reads CASRPPPGQGDYGYTF. CDR3 sequence (DNA): TGTGCCAGCAGACCCCCCCCCGGACAGGGGGACTATGGCTACACCTTC.

This sequence joins TRBV4-2 and TRBJ2-3; 10 positions match TRBD2. Losses at the gene ends were 0 bases for V and 1 base for J; bases not matched to a gene: 1. Germline CDR1 LGHNA, CDR2 YNFKEQ. The CDR3 has 16 amino acids. The CDR3 region is CASSQDLAGGTDTQYF. The CDR3, as DNA: TGTGCCAGCAGCCAAGATCTAGCGGGGGGCACAGATACGCAGTATTTT.

This rearrangement joins TRBV9 to TRBJ1-3, with D unclear. CDR3 length equals 14 residues. From germline, CDR1 is SGDLS and CDR2 YYNGEE. Trimming removed 2 bases from V and 1 base from J, with 7 bases in between. The CDR3 sequence is CASSVGPSGNTIYF. CDR3 bases: TGTGCCAGCAGCGTCGGTCCATCTGGAAACACCATATATTTT.

The chain links TRBV6-2 or TRBV6-3 to TRBJ2-3; D not resolved. Trimming pared 5 bases from V and 2 bases from J, leaving 17 bases between. CDR1 MNHEY and CDR2 SVGEGT come from the germline V gene. CDR3 size: 16 residues. The CDR3 DNA is TGTGCCAGCAGTGCCCTCTGGTTGAAGTCCACAGATACGCAGTATTTT. Protein sequence: CASSALWLKSTDTQYF.

The V and J genes are TRBV7-2 and TRBJ1-6; 11 positions match TRBD1. V shed 7 bases and J 9 bases; nucleotides not matched to a gene: 8. There are 15 residues in the CDR3. Germline-derived CDR1 and CDR2 are SGHTA and FQGNSA. As DNA, the CDR3 is TGTGCCAGCACCGTGCCGGGACAGGGGGGTTCACCCCTCCACTTT. This codes for CASTVPGQGGSPLHF.

The gene calls are TRBV19 and TRBJ2-7; 10 bases map to TRBD1. The CDR3 is 15 residues long. The germline V gene has CDR1 LNHDA and CDR2 SQIVND (reference sequence). The V segment lost 3 bases and the J segment 0 bases; nucleotides outside the gene matches: 2. CDR3 in amino acids: CASSMGQGTSYEQYF. As DNA, the CDR3 is TGTGCCAGTAGTATGGGACAGGGGACCTCCTACGAGCAGTACTTC.

V is TRBV12-3 or TRBV12-4 and J is TRBJ2-7, with TRBD1 as a possible D gene (5 bases). V dropped 2 bases and J dropped 2 bases, with 7 bases sitting between them. The CDR3 has 13 amino acids. CDR3: CASSLQTAYEQYF. The CDR3 nucleotides are TGTGCCAGCAGTTTACAGACAGCCTACGAGCAGTACTTC.

The chain recombines TRBV10-2 with TRBJ1-1, with TRBD1 as a possible D gene (6 bases). The germline V and J ends were trimmed by 5 bases and 1 base, with 8 bases remaining between them. The CDR3 contains 13 residues. Germline loops: CDR1 WSHSY, CDR2 SAAADI. In nucleotides, the CDR3 is TGCGCCAGCAGTACGACAGGGAACACTGAAGCTTTCTTT. It codes for CASSTTGNTEAFF.

The rearrangement joins TRBV9 to TRBJ1-1, with a tentative D call TRBD1 (5 bases). Germline lookup yields CDR1 SGDLS and CDR2 YYNGEE. The length of the CDR3 is 15 residues. V was shortened by 0 bases and J by 2 bases, with 11 bases between the two germline ends. CDR3 amino acids: CASSVAVGGNTEAFF. CDR3 in DNA: TGTGCCAGCAGCGTAGCGGTGGGGGGAAACACTGAAGCTTTCTTT.